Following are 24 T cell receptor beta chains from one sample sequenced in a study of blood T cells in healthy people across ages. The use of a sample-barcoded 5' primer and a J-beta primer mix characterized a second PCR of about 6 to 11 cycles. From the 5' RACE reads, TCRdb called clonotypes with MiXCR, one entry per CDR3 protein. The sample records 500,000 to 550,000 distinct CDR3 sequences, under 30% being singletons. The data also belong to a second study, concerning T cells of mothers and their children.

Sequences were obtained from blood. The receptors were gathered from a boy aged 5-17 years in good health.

The DNA of the CDR3 is TGTGCCAGCAAACGAACAGGGGCAGGAGTGGTTGGCTACACCTTC. Residues: CASKRTGAGVVGYTF. V usage is TRBV2 and J usage is TRBJ1-2; 7 bases are a match to TRBD1. J gave up 7 bases and V 7 bases, and 15 bases lay outside the gene matches. The CDR3 covers 15 residues. CDR1 SNHLY and CDR2 FYNNEI come from the germline V gene.

The CDR3 DNA follows: TGTGCCAGTCGACTAGCTCACGAGCAGTACTTC. It yields the protein CASRLAHEQYF. V and J are TRBV12-3 or TRBV12-4 and TRBJ2-1, with 7 bases that match TRBD2. Judging by the DNA end, TRBJ2-7 fits better; the J call may be wrong. The CDR3 is 11 amino acids.

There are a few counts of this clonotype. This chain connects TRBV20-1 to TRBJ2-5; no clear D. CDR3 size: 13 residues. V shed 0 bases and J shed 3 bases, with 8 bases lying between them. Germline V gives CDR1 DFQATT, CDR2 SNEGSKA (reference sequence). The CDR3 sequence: CSARERHKETQYF. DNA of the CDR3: TGCAGTGCTAGAGAACGGCATAAAGAGACCCAGTACTTC.

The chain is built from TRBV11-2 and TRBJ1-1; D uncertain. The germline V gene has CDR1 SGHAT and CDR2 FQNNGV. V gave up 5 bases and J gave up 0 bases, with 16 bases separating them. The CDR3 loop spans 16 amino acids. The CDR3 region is CASSPSEVWMNTEAFF. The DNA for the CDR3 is TGTGCCAGCAGCCCTAGCGAGGTATGGATGAACACTGAAGCTTTCTTT.

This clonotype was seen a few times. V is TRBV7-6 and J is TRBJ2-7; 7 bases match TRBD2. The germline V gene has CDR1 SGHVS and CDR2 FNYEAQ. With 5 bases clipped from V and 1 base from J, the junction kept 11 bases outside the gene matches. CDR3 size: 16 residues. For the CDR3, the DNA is TGTGCCAGCAGCGAGAATGGGGGGGTGCTTTCCTACGAGCAGTACTTC. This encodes CASSENGGVLSYEQYF.

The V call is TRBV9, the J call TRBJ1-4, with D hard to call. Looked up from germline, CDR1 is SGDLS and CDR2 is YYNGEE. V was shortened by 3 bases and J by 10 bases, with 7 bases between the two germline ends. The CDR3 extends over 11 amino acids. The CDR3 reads CASSEGGKLFF. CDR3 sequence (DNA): TGTGCCAGCAGCGAGGGCGGAAAACTGTTTTTT. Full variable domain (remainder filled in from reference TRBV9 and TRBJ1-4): DSGVTQTPKHLITATGQRVTLRCSPRSGDLSVYWYQQSLDQGLQFLIQYYNGEERAKGNILERFSAQQFPDLHSELNLSSLELGDSALYFCASSEGGKLFFGSGTQLSVL.

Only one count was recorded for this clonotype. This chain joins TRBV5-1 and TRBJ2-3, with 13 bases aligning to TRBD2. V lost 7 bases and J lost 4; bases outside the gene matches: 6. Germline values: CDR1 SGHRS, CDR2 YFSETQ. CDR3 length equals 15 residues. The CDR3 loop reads CASQTSGRVSDTQYF. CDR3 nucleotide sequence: TGCGCCAGCCAAACTAGCGGGAGGGTGTCAGATACGCAGTATTTT.

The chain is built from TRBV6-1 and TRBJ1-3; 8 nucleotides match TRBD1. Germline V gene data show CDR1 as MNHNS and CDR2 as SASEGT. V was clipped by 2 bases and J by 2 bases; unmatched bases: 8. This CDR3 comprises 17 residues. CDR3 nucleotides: TGTGCCAGCAGTGAATTCCGGACAGGGATGGCTGGAAACACCATATATTTT. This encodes CASSEFRTGMAGNTIYF.

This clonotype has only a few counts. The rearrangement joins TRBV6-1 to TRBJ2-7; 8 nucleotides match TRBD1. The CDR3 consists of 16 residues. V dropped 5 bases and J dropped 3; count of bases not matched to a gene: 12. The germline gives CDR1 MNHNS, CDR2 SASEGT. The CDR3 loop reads CASSQYLAGGFYEQYF. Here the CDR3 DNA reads TGTGCCAGCAGTCAGTATTTGGCAGGGGGCTTCTACGAGCAGTACTTC.

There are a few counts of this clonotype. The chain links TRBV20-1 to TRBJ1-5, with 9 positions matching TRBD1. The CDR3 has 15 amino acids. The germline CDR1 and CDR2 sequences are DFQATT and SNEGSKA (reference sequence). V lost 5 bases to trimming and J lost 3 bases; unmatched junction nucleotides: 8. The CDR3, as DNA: TGCAGTGCTGATTCTGGGACAGGGAACAATCAGCCCCAGCATTTT. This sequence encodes CSADSGTGNNQPQHF.

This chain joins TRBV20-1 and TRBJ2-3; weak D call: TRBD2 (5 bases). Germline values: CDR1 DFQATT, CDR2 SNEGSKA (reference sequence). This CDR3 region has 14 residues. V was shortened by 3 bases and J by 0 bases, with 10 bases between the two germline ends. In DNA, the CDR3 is TGCAGTGCTAGGGACTTCCACAGCACAGATACGCAGTATTTT. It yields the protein CSARDFHSTDTQYF.

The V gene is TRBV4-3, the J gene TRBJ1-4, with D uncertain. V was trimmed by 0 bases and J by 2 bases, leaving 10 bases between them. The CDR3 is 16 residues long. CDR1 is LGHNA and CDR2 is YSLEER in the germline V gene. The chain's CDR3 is CASSQDSIGTNEKLFF. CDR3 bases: TGCGCCAGCAGCCAAGATAGTATAGGCACTAATGAAAAACTGTTTTTT.

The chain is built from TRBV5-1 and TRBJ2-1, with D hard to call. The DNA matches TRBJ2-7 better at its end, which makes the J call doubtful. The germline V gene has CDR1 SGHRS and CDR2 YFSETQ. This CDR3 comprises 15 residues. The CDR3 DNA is TGCGCCAGCAGCTTGGCGGGCTCGCCGTCCAACGAGCAGTACTTC. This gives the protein CASSLAGSPSNEQYF.

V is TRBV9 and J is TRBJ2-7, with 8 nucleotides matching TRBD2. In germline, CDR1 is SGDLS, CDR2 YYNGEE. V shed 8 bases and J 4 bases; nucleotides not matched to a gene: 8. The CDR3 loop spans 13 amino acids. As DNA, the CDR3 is TGTGCCAGAATCCGGGAGGGGATTTACGAGCAGTACTTC. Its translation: CARIREGIYEQYF.

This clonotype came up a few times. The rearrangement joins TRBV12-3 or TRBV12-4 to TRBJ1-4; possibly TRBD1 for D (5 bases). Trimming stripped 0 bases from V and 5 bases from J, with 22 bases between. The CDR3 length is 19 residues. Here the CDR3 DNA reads TGTGCCAGCAGTTTAGCAGCCTGGGGCGTTGGCAGGGAGAATGAAAAACTGTTTTTT. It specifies CASSLAAWGVGRENEKLFF.

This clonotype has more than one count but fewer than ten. The CDR3 is CASRGRDRFNEKLFF. The DNA of the CDR3 is TGTGCCAGCAGGGGCCGGGACCGCTTTAATGAAAAACTGTTTTTT. The chain is built from TRBV28 and TRBJ1-4, with a tentative D call TRBD1 (5 bases). The ends were cut back, 6 bases at V and 4 bases at J, with 15 bases in the middle. Germline V gives CDR1 MDHEN, CDR2 SYDVKM. The CDR3 length is 15 residues.

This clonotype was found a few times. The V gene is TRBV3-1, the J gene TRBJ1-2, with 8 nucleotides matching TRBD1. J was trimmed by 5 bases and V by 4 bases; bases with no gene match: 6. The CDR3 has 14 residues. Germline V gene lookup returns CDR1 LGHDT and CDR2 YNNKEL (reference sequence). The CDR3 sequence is CASSLGTGGYGYTF. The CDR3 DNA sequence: TGTGCCAGCAGCCTGGGGACAGGAGGTTATGGCTACACCTTC.

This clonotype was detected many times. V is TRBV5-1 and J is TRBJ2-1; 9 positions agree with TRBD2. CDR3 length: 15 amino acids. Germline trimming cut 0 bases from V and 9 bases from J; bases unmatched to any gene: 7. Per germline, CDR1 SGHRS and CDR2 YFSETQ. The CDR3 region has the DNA TGCGCCAGCAGCTTGGCACTAGCGGGTACACTTGAGCAGTTCTTC. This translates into CASSLALAGTLEQFF.

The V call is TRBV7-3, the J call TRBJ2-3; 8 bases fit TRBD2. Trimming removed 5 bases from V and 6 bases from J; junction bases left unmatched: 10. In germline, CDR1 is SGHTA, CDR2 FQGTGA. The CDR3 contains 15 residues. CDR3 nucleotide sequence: TGTGCCAGCAGCCGAACCGGGGGGGCCATGGATACGCAGTATTTT. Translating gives CASSRTGGAMDTQYF.

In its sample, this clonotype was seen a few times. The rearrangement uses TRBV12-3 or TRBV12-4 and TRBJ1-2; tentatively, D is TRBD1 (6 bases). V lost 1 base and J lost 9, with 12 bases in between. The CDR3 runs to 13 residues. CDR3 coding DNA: TGTGCCAGCAGTTTAGGCGGCAGGGGAAGCTACACCTTC. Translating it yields CASSLGGRGSYTF.

CDR3 amino acids: CASSPEGGAADTQYF. The CDR3 nucleotides are TGTGCCAGCAGCCCCGAGGGGGGGGCAGCAGATACGCAGTATTTT. V gene TRBV7-9 combines with J gene TRBJ2-3, with TRBD2 as a possible D gene (7 bases). The germline gives CDR1 SEHNR, CDR2 FQNEAQ (reference sequence). Trimming cost V 5 bases and J 4 bases, with 16 bases left between them. The length of the CDR3 is 15 residues.

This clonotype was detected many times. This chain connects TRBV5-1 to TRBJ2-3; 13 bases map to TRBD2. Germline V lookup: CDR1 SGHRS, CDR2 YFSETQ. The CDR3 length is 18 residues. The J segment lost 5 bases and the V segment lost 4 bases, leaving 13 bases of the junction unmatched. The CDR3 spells CASSLRLAGGHSGDTQYF. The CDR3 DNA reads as TGCGCCAGCAGCCTGCGACTAGCGGGGGGACACTCGGGAGATACGCAGTATTTT.

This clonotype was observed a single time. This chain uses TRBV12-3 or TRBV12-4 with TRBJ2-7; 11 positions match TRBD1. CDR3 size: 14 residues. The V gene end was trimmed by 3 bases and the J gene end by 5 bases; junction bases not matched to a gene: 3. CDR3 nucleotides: TGTGCCAGCAGTTTCGGGACAGGGGGGAACGAGCAGTACGTC. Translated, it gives CASSFGTGGNEQYV.

CDR3 sequence reads: CASSPRGGLAGALGELFF. CDR3 nucleotide sequence: TGCGCCAGCAGCCCACGGGGGGGACTAGCGGGAGCCCTCGGGGAGCTGTTTTTT. The chain links TRBV4-1 to TRBJ2-2; TRBD2 agrees at 14 bases. The V gene end was trimmed by 4 bases and the J gene end by 7 bases; junction bases not matched to a gene: 11. The CDR3 spans 18 residues. Germline-derived CDR1 and CDR2 are MGHRA and YSYEKL.